Presented here are 8 T cell receptor beta chains from one specimen sequenced in a study of blood T cells in healthy people across ages. Next came a second PCR, run for roughly 6 to 11 cycles, which used a sample-barcoded 5' primer along with a J-beta primer mix. TCRdb re-analysed the 5' RACE reads in MiXCR, keeping a single row per CDR3 protein. Of about 1,400,000 distinct CDR3 sequences listed, 59% are singletons. The sequenced material came from blood. These receptors all stem from a man between 18 and 29 years old in good health.

V gene TRBV7-9 combines with J gene TRBJ1-1; no firm D call. Trimming removed 2 bases from V and 2 bases from J, with 9 bases in between. The germline CDR1 and CDR2 sequences are SEHNR and FQNEAQ (reference sequence). The CDR3 is 14 residues long. The CDR3 bases are TGTGCCAGCAGCTTATCGGGCCGTAACACTGAAGCTTTCTTT. This encodes CASSLSGRNTEAFF.

This chain connects TRBV25-1 to TRBJ2-1; D might be TRBD1 or TRBD2, each matching 5 bases. There are 12 residues in the CDR3. In germline, CDR1 is MGHDK, CDR2 SYGVNS. Trimming stripped 8 bases from V and 8 bases from J, with 13 bases between. CDR3 sequence: CASGDPADEQFF. The CDR3 region has the DNA TGTGCCAGCGGGGACCCGGCGGATGAGCAGTTCTTC.

DNA of the CDR3: TGCAGTGCACCTCTCCAGGAGAATGAGCAGTTCTTC. It yields the protein CSAPLQENEQFF. The chain has TRBV20-1 and TRBJ2-1; D unresolved. The CDR3 has 12 amino acids. The V and J ends lost 6 bases and 7 bases respectively, with 13 bases between them. The germline CDR1 and CDR2 sequences are DFQATT and SNEGSKA (reference sequence).

This clonotype was picked up a small number of times. This chain connects TRBV29-1 to TRBJ2-1, with 8 bases that match TRBD2. With 0 bases clipped from V and 2 bases from J, the junction kept 9 bases outside the gene matches. Germline loops: CDR1 SQVTM, CDR2 ANQGSEA. This CDR3 has 17 amino acids. The CDR3 sequence: CSVEDQVRGGTYNEQFF. CDR3 nucleotides: TGCAGCGTTGAAGATCAGGTCCGGGGGGGCACCTACAATGAGCAGTTCTTC.

The gene calls are TRBV6-5 and TRBJ1-5; D uncertain. CDR1 and CDR2 from the germline V gene are MNHEY and SVGAGI. Trimming pared 5 bases from V and 3 bases from J, leaving 14 bases between. This CDR3 contains 15 residues. The CDR3 DNA reads as TGTGCCAGCAGTCTCTCAACACCTTACAATCAGCCCCAGCATTTT. This gives the protein CASSLSTPYNQPQHF.

The rearrangement joins TRBV4-1 to TRBJ1-4, with 7 bases aligning to TRBD1. Germline V lookup: CDR1 MGHRA, CDR2 YSYEKL. Trimming cost V 2 bases and J 11 bases; bases outside gene matches: 11. This CDR3 has 15 amino acids. CDR3 bases: TGCGCCAGCAGCCAACCGACAGGGAATCGGGAGAAACTGTTTTTT. Its translation is CASSQPTGNREKLFF.

The table lists this clonotype with a count of one. This sequence joins TRBV5-1 and TRBJ1-1; D remains unclear. Germline CDR1 and CDR2: SGHRS and YFSETQ. V gave up 0 bases and J gave up 2 bases, with 14 bases separating them. This CDR3 region has 16 residues. DNA for the CDR3: TGCGCCAGCAGCTTGGGCATCCGGGAGAGAAACACTGAAGCTTTCTTT. Translating gives CASSLGIRERNTEAFF.

This clonotype came up a few times. The V gene is TRBV28, the J gene TRBJ2-1; no clear D gene. Looked up from germline, CDR1 is MDHEN and CDR2 is SYDVKM. The CDR3 spans 16 residues. Trimming took 7 bases from V and 8 from J, leaving 24 bases between them. The CDR3 here is CASTTDSLKPVDEQFF. The CDR3 DNA is TGTGCCAGCACTACTGACTCGCTCAAGCCGGTCGATGAGCAGTTCTTC. Full variable domain (remainder filled in from reference TRBV28 and TRBJ2-1): DVKVTQSSRYLVKRTGEKVFLECVQDMDHENMFWYRQDPGLGLRLIYFSYDVKMKEKGDIPEGYSVSREKKERFSLILESASTNQTSMYLCASTTDSLKPVDEQFFGPGTRLTVL.